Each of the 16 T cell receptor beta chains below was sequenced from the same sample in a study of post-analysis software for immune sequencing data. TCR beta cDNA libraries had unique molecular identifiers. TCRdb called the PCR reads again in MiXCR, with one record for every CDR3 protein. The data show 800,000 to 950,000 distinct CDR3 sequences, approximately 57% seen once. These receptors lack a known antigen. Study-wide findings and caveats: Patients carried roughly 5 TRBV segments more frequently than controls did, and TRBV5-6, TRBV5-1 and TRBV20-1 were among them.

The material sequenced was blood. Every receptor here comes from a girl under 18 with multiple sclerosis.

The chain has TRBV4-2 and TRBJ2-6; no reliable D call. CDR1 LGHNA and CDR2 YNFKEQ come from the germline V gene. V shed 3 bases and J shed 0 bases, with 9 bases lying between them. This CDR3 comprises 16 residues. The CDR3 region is CASSHLQTSGANVLTF. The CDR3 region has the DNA TGTGCCAGCAGCCACCTACAAACCTCTGGGGCCAACGTCCTGACTTTC.

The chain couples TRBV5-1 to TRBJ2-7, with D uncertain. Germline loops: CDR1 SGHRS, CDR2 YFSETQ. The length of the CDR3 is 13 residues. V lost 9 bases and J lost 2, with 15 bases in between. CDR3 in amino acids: CATLRENAYEQYF. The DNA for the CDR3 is TGCGCCACCCTTCGAGAGAATGCCTACGAGCAGTACTTC.

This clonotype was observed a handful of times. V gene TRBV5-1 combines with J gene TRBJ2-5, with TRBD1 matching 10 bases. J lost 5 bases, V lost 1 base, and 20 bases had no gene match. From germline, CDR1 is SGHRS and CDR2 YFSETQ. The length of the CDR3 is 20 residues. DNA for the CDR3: TGCGCCAGCAGCTTGCTCCCACAAACCTGGACAGGGGGAGCGAGGGAGACCCAGTACTTC. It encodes CASSLLPQTWTGGARETQYF.

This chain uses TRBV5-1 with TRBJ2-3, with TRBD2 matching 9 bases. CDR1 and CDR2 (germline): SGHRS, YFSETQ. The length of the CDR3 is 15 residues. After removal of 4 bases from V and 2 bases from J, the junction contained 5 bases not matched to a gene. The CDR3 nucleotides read TGCGCCAGCAGCGGACTAGCGATAACCACAGATACGCAGTATTTT. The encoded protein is CASSGLAITTDTQYF.

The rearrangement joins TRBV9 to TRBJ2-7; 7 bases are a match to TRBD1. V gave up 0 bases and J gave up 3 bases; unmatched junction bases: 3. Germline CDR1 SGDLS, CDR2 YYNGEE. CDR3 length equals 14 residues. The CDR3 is CASSVGQGDYEQYF. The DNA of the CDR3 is TGTGCCAGCAGCGTAGGGCAGGGGGACTACGAGCAGTACTTC. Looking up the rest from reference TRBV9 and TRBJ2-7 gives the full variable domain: DSGVTQTPKHLITATGQRVTLRCSPRSGDLSVYWYQQSLDQGLQFLIQYYNGEERAKGNILERFSAQQFPDLHSELNLSSLELGDSALYFCASSVGQGDYEQYFGPGTRLTVT.

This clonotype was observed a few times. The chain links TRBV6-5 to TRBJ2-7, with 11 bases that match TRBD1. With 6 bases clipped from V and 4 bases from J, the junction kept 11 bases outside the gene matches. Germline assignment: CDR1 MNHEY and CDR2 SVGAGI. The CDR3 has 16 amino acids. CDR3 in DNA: TGTGCCAGCAGCTCCAGTTCCGGGACAGGGGGTTACGAGCAGTACTTC. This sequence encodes CASSSSSGTGGYEQYF.

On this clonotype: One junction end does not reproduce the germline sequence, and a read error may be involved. The CDR3 DNA sequence: TGTGCCAACAGTGTTAGATTTATGGGCTACGAGCAGTACTTC. Residues: CANSVRFMGYEQYF. V usage is TRBV2 and J usage is TRBJ2-4; unclear D gene. The J call may be wrong; the DNA end is better matched by TRBJ2-7. The CDR3 is 14 amino acids. From germline, CDR1 is SNHLY and CDR2 FYNNEI.

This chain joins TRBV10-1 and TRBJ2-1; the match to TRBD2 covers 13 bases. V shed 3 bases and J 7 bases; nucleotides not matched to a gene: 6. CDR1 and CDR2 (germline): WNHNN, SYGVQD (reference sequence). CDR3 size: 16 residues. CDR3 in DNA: TGCGCCAGCAGTGAACCCGGGACTAGCGGGATGAATGAGCAGTTCTTC. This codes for CASSEPGTSGMNEQFF.

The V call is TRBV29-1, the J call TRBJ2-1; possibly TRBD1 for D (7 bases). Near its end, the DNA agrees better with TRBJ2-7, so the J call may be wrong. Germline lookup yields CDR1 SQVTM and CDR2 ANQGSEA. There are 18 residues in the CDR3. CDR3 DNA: TGCAGCGTTGGGGATGGAGGGGGCGCCCAGCTTTACCCCAATGAGCAGTACTTC. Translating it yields CSVGDGGGAQLYPNEQYF.

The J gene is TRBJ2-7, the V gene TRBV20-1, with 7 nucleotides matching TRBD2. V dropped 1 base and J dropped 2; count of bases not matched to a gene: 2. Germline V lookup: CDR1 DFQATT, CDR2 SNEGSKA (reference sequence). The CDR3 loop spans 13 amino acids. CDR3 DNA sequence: TGCAGTGCTAGAGGACTAGCTGCCTACGAGCAGTACTTC. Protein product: CSARGLAAYEQYF.

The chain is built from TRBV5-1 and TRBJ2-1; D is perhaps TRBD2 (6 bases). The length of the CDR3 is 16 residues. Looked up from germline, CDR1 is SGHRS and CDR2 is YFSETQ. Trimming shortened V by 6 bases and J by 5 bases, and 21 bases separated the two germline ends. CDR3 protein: CASTSRFGGSNNEQFF. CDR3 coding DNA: TGCGCCAGCACGAGTCGTTTCGGGGGTTCCAACAATGAGCAGTTCTTC.

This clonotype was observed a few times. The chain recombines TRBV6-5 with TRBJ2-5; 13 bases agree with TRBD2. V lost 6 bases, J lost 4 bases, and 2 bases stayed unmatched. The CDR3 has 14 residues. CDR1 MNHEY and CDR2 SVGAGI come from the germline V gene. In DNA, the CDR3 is TGTGCCAGCAGGCGACTAGCGGGAGGAGAGACCCAGTACTTC. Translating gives CASRRLAGGETQYF.

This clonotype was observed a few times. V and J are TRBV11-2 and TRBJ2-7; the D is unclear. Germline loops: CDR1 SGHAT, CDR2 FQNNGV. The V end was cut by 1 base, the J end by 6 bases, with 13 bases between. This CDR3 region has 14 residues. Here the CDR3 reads CASSLGGSWTEQYF. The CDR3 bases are TGTGCCAGCAGCTTAGGTGGCAGCTGGACCGAGCAGTACTTC.

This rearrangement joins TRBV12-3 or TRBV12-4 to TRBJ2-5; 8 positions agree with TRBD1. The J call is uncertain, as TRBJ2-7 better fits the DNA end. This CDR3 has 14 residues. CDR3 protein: CASSYSGGSREQYF. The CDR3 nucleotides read TGTGCCAGCAGTTATTCAGGGGGCTCCCGCGAGCAGTACTTC.

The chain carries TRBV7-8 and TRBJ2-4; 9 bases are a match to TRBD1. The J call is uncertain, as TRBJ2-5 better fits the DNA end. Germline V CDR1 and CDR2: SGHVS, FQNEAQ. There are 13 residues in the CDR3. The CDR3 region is CASSADRGETQYF. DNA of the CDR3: TGTGCCAGCAGCGCGGACAGGGGAGAGACCCAGTACTTC.

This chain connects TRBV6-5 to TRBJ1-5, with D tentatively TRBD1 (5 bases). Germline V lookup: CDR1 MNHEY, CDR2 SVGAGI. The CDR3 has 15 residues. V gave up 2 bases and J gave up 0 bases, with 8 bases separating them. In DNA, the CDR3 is TGTGCCAGCAGTTACAGGGGCTTTAGCAATCAGCCCCAGCATTTT. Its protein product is CASSYRGFSNQPQHF.